Below, one T cell receptor beta chain is given with its context. Its antigen is undetermined. These data come from a study of OX40 agonist ivuxolimab in advanced cancers. Study at large: Approximately 41% of patients had received prior checkpoint inhibitor therapy. Study-wide results and limits: Low levels of normalized T-cell clonal expansion also appeared in some nonresponders.

Assay used: immunoSEQ multiplex PCR; TCRdb lists only in-frame clones, some missing. The sample shows approximately 77,000 clones, approximately 80% of them seen only once. The J segment lost 6 bases and the V segment lost 4 bases, leaving 8 bases of the junction unmatched. CDR3 length: 15 amino acids. Germline CDR1 reads SGHTA; CDR2 reads FQGTGA. V is TRBV7-3 and J is TRBJ2-1, with 8 positions matching TRBD2. The source of this sequence is an adult with an advanced solid tumor such as melanoma, head and neck, liver or kidney cancer. The sample in question was CD4+ or CD8+ T cells sorted from blood, obtained in a trial of the OX40 agonist ivuxolimab. The CDR3 DNA follows: TGTGCCAGCAGCTCTCGCATCGGGGGGGCCAATGAGCAGTTCTTC. Translated, it gives CASSSRIGGANEQFF.